Here is one T cell receptor beta chain with its context. Sequencing used immunoSEQ multiplex PCR; TCRdb keeps in-frame clones, though not all of them. The table has roughly 11,000 clones, over 55% seen once. The entry originates in a study of blood T cell repertoires in COVID-19. Patients of the Seattle cohort, enrolled during active infection, were followed longitudinally. The CDR3 is 11 residues long. Per the germline V gene, CDR1 is SGHRS and CDR2 is YFSETQ. V dropped 1 base and J dropped 6 bases, with 4 bases sitting between them. This chain uses TRBV5-1 with TRBJ1-2; D is undetermined. The clonotype originates from a man in his 60s with COVID-19, enrolled during active disease. Sequencing input: peripheral blood. The CDR3 DNA reads TGCGCCAGCAGCTTGACAGATGGCTACACCTTC. Translated: CASSLTDGYTF.